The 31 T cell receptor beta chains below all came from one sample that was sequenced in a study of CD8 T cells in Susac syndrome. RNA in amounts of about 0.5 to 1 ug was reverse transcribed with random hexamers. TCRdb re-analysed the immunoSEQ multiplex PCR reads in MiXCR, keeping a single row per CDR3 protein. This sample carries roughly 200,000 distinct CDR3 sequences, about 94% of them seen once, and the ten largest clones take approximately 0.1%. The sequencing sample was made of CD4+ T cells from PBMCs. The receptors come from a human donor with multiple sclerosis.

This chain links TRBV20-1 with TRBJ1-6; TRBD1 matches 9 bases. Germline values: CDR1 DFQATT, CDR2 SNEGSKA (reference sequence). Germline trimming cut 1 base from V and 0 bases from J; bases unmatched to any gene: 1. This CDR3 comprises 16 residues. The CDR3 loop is CSARGTGVSYNSPLHF. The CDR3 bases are TGCAGTGCTAGAGGGACAGGGGTCTCCTATAATTCACCCCTCCACTTT.

Here the CDR3 DNA reads TGTGCCAGCAGCCAAGGGGAGGGCGAGACCCAGTACTTC. Protein product: CASSQGEGETQYF. The chain couples TRBV4-2 to TRBJ2-5; 7 nucleotides align to TRBD2. This CDR3 has 13 residues. Germline V gives CDR1 LGHNA, CDR2 YNFKEQ. Losses at the gene ends were 1 base for V and 5 bases for J; bases not matched to a gene: 1.

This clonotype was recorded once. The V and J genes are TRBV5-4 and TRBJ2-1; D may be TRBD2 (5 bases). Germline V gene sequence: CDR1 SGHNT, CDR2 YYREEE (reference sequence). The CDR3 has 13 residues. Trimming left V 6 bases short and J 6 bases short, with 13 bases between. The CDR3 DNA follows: TGTGCCAGCAAGGCGGGCCCTACCAATGAGCAGTTCTTC. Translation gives CASKAGPTNEQFF.

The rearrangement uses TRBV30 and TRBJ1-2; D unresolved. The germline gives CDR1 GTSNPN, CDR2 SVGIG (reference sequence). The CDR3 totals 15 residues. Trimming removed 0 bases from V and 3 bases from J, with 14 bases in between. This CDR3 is CAWSVQIVRDYGYTF. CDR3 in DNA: TGTGCCTGGAGTGTACAAATAGTCCGGGACTATGGCTACACCTTC.

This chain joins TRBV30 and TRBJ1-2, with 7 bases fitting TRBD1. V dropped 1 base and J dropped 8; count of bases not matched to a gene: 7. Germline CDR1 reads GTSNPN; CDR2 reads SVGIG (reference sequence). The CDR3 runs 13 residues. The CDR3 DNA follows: TGTGCCTGGAGTGCCTCCGGGACAGACGGCTACACCTTC. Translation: CAWSASGTDGYTF.

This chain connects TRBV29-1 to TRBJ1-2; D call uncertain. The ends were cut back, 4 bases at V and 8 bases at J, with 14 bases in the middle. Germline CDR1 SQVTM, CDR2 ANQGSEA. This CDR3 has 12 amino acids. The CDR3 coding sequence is TGCAGCGTTGGTTTTGGCGGTGGGGGCTACACCTTC. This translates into CSVGFGGGGYTF. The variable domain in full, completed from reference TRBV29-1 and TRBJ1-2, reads SAVISQKPSRDICQRGTSLTIQCQVDSQVTMMFWYRQQPGQSLTLIATANQGSEATYESGFVIDKFPISRPNLTFSTLTVSNMSPEDSSIYLCSVGFGGGGYTFGSGTRLTVV.

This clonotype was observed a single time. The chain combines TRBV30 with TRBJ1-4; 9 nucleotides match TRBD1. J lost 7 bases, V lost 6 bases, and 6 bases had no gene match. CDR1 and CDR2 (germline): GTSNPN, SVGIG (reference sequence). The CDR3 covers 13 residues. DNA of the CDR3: TGTGCCTGTACCCGGGACAGGGCTGAAAAACTGTTTTTT. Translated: CACTRDRAEKLFF.

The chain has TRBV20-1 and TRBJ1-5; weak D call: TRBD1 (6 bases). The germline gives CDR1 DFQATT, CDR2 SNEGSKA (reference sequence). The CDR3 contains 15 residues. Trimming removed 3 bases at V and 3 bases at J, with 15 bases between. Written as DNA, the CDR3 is TGCAGTGCTAGCGTGGGGGACATAGACAATCAGCCCCAGCATTTT. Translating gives CSASVGDIDNQPQHF.

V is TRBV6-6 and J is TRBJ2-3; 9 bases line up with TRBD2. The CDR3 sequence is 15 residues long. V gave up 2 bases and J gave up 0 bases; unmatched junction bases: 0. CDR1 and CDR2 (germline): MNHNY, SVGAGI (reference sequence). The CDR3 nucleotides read TGTGCCAGCAGTTACCTAGCGGGGAGCACAGATACGCAGTATTTT. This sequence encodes CASSYLAGSTDTQYF.

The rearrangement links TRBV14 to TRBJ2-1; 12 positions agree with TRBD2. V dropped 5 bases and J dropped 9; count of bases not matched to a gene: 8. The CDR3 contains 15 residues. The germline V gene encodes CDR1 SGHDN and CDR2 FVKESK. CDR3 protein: CASSLLAGGSGEQFF. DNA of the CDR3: TGTGCCAGCAGCTTACTAGCGGGGGGATCTGGTGAGCAGTTCTTC.

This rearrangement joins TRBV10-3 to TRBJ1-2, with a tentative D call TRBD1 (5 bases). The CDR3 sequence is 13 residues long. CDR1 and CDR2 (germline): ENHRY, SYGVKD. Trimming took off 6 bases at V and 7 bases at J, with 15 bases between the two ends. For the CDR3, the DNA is TGTGCCATCAGCCCGGGGGACCTCGTTGGCTACACCTTC. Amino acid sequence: CAISPGDLVGYTF.

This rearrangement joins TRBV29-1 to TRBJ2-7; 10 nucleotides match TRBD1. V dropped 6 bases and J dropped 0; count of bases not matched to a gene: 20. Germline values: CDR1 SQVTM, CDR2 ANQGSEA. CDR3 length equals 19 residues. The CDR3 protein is CSVNARGQGYVGNSYEQYF. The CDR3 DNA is TGCAGCGTCAATGCCCGGGGACAGGGGTATGTCGGCAACTCCTACGAGCAGTACTTC.

CDR3 in amino acids: CSAARGFAEAFF. In DNA, the CDR3 is TGCAGCGCTGCCAGGGGGTTTGCTGAAGCTTTCTTT. This chain joins TRBV29-1 and TRBJ1-1; 7 bases match TRBD1. J gave up 6 bases and V 7 bases, and 8 bases lay outside the gene matches. The germline V gene encodes CDR1 SQVTM and CDR2 ANQGSEA. This CDR3 has 12 residues.

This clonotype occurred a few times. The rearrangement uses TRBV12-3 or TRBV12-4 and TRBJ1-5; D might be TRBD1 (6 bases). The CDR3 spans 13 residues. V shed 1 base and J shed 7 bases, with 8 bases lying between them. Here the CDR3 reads CASSLEGGQPQHF. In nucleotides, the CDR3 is TGTGCCAGCAGTTTAGAGGGGGGCCAGCCCCAGCATTTT.

CDR3 sequence (DNA): TGCAGCGCAGAGGACTTTGGGAACACTGAAGCTTTCTTT. Translated: CSAEDFGNTEAFF. The V and J genes are TRBV29-1 and TRBJ1-1, with D unclear. This CDR3 is 13 amino acids long. Germline assignment: CDR1 SQVTM and CDR2 ANQGSEA. V lost 7 bases to trimming and J lost 1 base, with 13 bases between them.

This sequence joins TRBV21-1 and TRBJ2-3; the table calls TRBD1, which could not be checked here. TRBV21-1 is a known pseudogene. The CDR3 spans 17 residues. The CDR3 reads CASSNYNTGGITDTQYF. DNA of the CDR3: TGTGCCAGCAGCAATTACAATACGGGGGGGATCACAGATACGCAGTATTTT.

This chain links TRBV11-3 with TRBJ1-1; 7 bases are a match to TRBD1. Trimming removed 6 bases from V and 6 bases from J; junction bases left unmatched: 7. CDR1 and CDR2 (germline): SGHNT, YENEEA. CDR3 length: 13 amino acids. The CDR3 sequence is CASSPDRTSEAFF. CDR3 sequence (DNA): TGTGCCAGCAGTCCGGACAGGACCTCTGAAGCTTTCTTT.

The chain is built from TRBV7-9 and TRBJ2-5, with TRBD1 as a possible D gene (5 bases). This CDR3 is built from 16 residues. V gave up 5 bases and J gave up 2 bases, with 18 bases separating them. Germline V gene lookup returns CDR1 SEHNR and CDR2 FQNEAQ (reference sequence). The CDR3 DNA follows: TGTGCCAGCAGCCCTCGGAACAGGCACCTACAAGAGACCCAGTACTTC. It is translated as CASSPRNRHLQETQYF.

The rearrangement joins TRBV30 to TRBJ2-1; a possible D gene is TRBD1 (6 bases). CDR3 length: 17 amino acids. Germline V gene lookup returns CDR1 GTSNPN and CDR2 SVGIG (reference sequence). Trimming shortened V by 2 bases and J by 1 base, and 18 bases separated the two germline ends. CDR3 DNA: TGTGCCTGGAGTCATCACTTCAGGGGTGTATCCTACAATGAGCAGTTCTTC. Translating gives CAWSHHFRGVSYNEQFF.

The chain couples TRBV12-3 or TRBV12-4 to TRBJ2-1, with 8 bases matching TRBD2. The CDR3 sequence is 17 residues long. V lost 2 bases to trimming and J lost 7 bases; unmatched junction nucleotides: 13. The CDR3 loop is CASSLKAGGAMGNEQFF. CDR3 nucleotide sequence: TGTGCCAGCAGTTTAAAAGCCGGGGGGGCCATGGGGAATGAGCAGTTCTTC.

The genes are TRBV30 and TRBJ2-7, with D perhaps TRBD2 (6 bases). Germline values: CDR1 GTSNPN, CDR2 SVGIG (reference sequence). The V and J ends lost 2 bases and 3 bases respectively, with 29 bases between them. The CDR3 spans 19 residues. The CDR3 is CAWSRSPRLGDWAVYEQYF. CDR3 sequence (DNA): TGTGCCTGGAGTAGAAGTCCTCGATTAGGGGACTGGGCCGTCTACGAGCAGTACTTC. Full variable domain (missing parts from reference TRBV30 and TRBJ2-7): SQTIHQWPATLVQPVGSPLSLECTVEGTSNPNLYWYRQAAGRGLQLLFYSVGIGQISSEVPQNLSASRPQDRQFILSSKKLLLSDSGFYLCAWSRSPRLGDWAVYEQYFGPGTRLTVT.

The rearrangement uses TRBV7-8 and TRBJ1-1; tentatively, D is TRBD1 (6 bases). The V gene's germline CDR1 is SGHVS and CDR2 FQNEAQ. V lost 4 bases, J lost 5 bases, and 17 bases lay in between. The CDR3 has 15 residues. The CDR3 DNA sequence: TGTGCCAGCAGCTCCTTCCAGGGGACGGGGACTGAAGCTTTCTTT. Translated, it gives CASSSFQGTGTEAFF. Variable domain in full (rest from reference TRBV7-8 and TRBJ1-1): GAGVSQSPRYKVAKRGQDVALRCDPISGHVSLFWYQQALGQGPEFLTYFQNEAQLDKSGLPSDRFFAERPEGSVSTLKIQRTQQEDSAVYLCASSSFQGTGTEAFFGQGTRLTVV.

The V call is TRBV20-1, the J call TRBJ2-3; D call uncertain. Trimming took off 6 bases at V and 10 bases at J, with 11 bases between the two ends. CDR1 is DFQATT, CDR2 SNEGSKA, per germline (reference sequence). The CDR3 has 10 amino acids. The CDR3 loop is CSAGPGAQYF. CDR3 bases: TGCAGTGCAGGGCCTGGGGCGCAGTATTTT.

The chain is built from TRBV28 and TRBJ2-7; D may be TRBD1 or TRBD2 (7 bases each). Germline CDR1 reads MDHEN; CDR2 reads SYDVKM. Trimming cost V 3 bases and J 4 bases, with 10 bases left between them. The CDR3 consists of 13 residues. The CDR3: CASSLQGGYEQYF. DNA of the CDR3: TGTGCCAGCAGTTTGCAGGGGGGGTACGAGCAGTACTTC.

The CDR3 DNA is TGTGCCAGTAGCTCTGGGCCGGGGAAGAGCAATCAGCCCCAGCATTTT. It is translated as CASSSGPGKSNQPQHF. The chain couples TRBV19 to TRBJ1-5; D ambiguous. CDR3 length: 16 residues. In germline, CDR1 is LNHDA, CDR2 SQIVND (reference sequence). Trimming removed 6 bases from V and 1 base from J, with 16 bases in between.

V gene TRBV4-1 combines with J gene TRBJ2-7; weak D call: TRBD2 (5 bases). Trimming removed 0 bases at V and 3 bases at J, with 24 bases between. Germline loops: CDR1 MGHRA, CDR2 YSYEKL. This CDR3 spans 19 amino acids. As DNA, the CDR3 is TGCGCCAGCAGCCAAGAAGCCGTGCAGGAGAGGGAACTTGTCTACGAGCAGTACTTC. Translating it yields CASSQEAVQERELVYEQYF.

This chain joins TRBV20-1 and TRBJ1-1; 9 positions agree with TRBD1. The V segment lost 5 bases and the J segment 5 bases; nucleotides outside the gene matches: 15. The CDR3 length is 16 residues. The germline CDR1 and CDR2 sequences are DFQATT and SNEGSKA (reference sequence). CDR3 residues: CSASDSGQGVETEAFF. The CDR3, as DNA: TGCAGTGCTTCAGACTCGGGACAGGGAGTCGAAACTGAAGCTTTCTTT.

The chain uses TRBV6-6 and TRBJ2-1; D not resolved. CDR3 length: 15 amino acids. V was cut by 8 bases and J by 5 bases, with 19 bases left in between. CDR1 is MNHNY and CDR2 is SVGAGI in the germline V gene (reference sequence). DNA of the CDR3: TGTGCCAGCGCCATAGATTTTGGCCGAAACAATGAGCAGTTCTTC. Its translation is CASAIDFGRNNEQFF.

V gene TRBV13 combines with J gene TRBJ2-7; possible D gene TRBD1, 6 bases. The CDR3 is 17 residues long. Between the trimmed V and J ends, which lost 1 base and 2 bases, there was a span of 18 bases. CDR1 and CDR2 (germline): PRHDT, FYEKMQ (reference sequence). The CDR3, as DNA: TGTGCCAGCAGCTTAGCAGGGGCAGAAGACCTGCCCTACGAGCAGTACTTC. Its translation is CASSLAGAEDLPYEQYF.

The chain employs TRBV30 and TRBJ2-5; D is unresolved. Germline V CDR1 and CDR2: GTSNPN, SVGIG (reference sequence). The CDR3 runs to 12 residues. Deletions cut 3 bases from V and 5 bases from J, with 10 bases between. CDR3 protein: CAWRALGETQYF. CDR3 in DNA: TGTGCCTGGAGGGCCCTCGGTGAGACCCAGTACTTC.

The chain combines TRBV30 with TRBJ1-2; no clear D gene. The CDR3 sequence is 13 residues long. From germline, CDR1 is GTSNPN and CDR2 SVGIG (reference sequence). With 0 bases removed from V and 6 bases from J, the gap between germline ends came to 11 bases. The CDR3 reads CAWSVGGGHGYTF. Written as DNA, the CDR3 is TGTGCCTGGAGTGTGGGCGGAGGGCATGGCTACACCTTC.